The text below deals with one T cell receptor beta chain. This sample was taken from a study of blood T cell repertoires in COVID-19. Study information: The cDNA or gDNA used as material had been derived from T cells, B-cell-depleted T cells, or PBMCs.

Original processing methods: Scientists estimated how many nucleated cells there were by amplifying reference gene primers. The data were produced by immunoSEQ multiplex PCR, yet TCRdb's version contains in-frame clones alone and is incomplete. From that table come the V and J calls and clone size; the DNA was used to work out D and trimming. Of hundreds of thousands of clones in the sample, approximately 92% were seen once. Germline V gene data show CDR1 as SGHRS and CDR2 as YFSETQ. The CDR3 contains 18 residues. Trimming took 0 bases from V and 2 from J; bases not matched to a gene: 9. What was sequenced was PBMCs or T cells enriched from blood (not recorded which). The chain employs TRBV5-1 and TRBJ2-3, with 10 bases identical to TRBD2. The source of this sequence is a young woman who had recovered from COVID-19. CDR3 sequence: CASSLAGTSGAFTDTQYF. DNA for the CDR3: TGCGCCAGCAGCTTGGCCGGAACTAGCGGGGCCTTCACAGATACGCAGTATTTT.